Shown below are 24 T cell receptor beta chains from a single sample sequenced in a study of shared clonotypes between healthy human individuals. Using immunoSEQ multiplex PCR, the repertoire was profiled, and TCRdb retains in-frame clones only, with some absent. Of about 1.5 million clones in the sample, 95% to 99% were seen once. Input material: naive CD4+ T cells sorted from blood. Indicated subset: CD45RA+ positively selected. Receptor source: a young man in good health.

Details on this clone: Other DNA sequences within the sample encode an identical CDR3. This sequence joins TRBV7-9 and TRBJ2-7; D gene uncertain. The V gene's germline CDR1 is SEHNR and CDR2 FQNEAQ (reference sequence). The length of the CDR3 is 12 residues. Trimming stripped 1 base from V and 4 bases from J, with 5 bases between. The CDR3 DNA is TGTGCCAGCAGCTTAGAAGTATACGAGCAGTACTTC. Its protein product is CASSLEVYEQYF.

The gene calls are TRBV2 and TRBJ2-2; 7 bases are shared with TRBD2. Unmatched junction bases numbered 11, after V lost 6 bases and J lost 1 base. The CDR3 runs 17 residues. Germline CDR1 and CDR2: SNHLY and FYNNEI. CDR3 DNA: TGTGCCAGCAGCTTTTACTTTAGCGGGCAGAACACCGGGGAGCTGTTTTTT. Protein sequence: CASSFYFSGQNTGELFF.

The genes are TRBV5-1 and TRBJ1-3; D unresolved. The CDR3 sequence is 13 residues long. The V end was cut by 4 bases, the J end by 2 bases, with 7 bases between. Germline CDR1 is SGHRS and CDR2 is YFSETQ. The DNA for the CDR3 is TGCGCCAGCAGCCGGGGAGCTGGAAACACCATATATTTT. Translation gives CASSRGAGNTIYF. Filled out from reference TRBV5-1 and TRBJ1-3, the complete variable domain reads KAGVTQTPRYLIKTRGQQVTLSCSPISGHRSVSWYQQTPGQGLQFLFEYFSETQRNKGNFPGRFSGRQFSNSRSEMNVSTLELGDSALYLCASSRGAGNTIYFGEGSWLTVV.

The CDR3 here is CAIRPGLFGETQYF. CDR3 sequence (DNA): TGTGCCATCCGACCGGGACTATTTGGAGAGACCCAGTACTTC. The chain combines TRBV6-1 with TRBJ2-5; TRBD2 aligns across 7 bases. This CDR3 contains 14 residues. Germline CDR1 and CDR2: MNHNS and SASEGT. V was pared by 10 bases and J by 4 bases, with 12 bases of the junction left unmatched.

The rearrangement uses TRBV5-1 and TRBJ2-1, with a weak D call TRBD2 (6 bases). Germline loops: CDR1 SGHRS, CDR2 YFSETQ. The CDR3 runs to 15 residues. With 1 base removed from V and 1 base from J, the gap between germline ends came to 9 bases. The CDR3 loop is CASSLTGVSYNEQFF. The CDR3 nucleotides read TGCGCCAGCAGCTTGACGGGAGTTTCCTACAATGAGCAGTTCTTC.

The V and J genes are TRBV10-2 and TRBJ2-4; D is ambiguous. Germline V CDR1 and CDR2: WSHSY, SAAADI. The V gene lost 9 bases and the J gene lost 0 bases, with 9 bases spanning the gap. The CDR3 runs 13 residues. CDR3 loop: CARKVLAKNIQYF. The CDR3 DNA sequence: TGCGCCAGAAAGGTACTAGCCAAAAACATTCAGTACTTC.

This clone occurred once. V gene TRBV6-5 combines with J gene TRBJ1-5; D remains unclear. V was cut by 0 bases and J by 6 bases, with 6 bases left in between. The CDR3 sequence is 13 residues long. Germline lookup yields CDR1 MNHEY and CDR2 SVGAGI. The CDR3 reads CASSYSAVQPQHF. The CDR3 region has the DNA TGTGCCAGCAGTTACTCGGCAGTTCAGCCCCAGCATTTT.

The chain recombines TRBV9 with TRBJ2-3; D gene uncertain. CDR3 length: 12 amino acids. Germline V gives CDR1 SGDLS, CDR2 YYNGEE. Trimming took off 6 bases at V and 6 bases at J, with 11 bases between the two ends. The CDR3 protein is CASNLKRDTQYF. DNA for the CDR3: TGTGCCAGCAATTTAAAACGGGATACGCAGTATTTT.

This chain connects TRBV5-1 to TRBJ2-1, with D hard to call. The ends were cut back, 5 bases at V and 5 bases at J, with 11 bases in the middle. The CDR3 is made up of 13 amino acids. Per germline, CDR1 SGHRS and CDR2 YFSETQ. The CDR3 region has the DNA TGCGCCAGCAGGTTCGGCAGCAACAATGAGCAGTTCTTC. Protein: CASRFGSNNEQFF.

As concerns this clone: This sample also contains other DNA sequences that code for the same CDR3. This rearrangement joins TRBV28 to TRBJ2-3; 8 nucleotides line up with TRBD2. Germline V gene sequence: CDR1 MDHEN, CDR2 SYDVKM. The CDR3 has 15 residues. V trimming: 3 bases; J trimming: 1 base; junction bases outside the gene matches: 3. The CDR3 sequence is CASSFSGIGTDTQYF. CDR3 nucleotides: TGTGCCAGCAGTTTTAGCGGGATTGGCACAGATACGCAGTATTTT.

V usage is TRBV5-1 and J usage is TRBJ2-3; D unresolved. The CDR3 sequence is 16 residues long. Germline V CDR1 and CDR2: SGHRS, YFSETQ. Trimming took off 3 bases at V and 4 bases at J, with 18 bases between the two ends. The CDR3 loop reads CASSSRGPGPPDTQYF. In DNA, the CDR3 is TGCGCCAGCAGCTCTCGTGGCCCAGGCCCTCCAGATACGCAGTATTTT.

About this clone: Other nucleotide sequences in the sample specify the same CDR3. DNA for the CDR3: TGTGCCAGCAGCGCCGGGCCTTCCTACGAGCAGTACTTC. It translates to CASSAGPSYEQYF. The gene calls are TRBV9 and TRBJ2-7; D gene uncertain. The CDR3 length is 13 residues. V gave up 3 bases and J gave up 1 base, with 8 bases separating them. The V gene's germline CDR1 is SGDLS and CDR2 YYNGEE.

DNA of the CDR3: TGTGCCAGCAGTGATACTTACAATGAGCAGTTCTTC. It codes for CASSDTYNEQFF. The rearrangement links TRBV2 to TRBJ2-1, with unresolved D. This CDR3 is built from 12 residues. Germline CDR1 is SNHLY and CDR2 is FYNNEI. Trimming shortened V by 3 bases and J by 4 bases, and 4 bases separated the two germline ends.

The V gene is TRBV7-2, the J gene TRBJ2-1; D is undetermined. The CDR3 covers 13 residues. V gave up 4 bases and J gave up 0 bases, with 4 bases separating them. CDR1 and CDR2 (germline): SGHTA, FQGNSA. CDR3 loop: CASSYSSYNEQFF. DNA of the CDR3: TGTGCCAGCAGCTATAGCTCCTACAATGAGCAGTTCTTC.

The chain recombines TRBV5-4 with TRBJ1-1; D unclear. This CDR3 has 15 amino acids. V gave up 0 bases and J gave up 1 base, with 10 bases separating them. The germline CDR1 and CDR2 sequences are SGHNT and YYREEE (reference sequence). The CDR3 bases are TGTGCCAGCAGCTTGGCGGTGGCAGGGAACACTGAAGCTTTCTTT. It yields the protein CASSLAVAGNTEAFF.

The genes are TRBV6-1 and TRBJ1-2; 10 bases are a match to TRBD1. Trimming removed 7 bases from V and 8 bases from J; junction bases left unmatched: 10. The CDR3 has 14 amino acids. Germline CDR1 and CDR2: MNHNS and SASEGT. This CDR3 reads CASTRRTGGEGYTF. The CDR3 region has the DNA TGTGCCAGCACCCGCCGGACAGGGGGTGAAGGCTACACCTTC.

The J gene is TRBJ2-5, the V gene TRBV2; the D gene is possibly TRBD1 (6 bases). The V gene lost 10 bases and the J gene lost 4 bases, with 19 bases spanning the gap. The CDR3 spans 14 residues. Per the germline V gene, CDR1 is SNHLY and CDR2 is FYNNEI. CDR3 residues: CATTARGRRETQYF. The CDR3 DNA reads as TGTGCCACTACAGCCAGGGGTAGGAGAGAGACCCAGTACTTC. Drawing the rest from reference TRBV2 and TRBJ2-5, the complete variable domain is EPEVTQTPSHQVTQMGQEVILRCVPISNHLYFYWYRQILGQKVEFLVSFYNNEISEKSEIFDDQFSVERPDGSNFTLKIRSTKLEDSAMYFCATTARGRRETQYFGPGTRLLVL.

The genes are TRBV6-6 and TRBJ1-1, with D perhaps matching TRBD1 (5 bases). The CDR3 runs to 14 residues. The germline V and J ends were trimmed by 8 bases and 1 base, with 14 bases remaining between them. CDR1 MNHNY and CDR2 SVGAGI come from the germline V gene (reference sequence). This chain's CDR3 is CASREGNENTEAFF. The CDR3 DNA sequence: TGTGCCAGCCGGGAGGGGAACGAGAACACTGAAGCTTTCTTT.

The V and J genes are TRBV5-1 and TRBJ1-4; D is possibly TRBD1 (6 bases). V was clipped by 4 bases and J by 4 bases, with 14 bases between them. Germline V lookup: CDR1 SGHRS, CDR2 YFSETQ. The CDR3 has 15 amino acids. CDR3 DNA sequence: TGCGCCAGCAGCACAGGGACGGATTATAATGAAAAACTGTTTTTT. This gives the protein CASSTGTDYNEKLFF.

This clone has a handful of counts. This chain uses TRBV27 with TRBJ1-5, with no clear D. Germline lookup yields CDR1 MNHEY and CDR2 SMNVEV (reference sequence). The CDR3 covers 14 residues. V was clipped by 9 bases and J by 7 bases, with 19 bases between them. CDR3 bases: TGTGCCAGTCGACAAGGGCCCACGTTCCAGCCCCAGCATTTT. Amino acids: CASRQGPTFQPQHF.

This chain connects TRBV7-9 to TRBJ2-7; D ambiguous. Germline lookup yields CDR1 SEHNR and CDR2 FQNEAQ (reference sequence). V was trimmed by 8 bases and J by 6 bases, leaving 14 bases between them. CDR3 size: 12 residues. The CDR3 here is CASPEPDGEQYF. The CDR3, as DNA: TGTGCCAGCCCCGAACCGGACGGCGAGCAGTACTTC.

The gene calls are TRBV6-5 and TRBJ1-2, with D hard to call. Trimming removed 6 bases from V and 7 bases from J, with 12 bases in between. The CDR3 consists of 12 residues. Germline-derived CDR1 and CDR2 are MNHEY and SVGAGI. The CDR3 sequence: CASSRRKGGYTF. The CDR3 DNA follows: TGTGCCAGCAGCCGGCGGAAAGGTGGCTACACCTTC.

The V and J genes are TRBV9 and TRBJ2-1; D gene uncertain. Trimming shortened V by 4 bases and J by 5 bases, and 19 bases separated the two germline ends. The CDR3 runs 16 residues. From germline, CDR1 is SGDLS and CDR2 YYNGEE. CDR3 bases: TGTGCCAGCAGCCAAGAGACTCCCGGTCCACACAATGAGCAGTTCTTC. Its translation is CASSQETPGPHNEQFF.

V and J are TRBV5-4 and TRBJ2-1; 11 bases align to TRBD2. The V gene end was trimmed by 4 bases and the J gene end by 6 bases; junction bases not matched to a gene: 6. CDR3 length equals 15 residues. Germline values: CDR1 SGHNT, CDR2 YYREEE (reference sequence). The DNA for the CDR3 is TGTGCCAGCAGCCTTATAGCGGGGGGGATCAATGAGCAGTTCTTC. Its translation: CASSLIAGGINEQFF.